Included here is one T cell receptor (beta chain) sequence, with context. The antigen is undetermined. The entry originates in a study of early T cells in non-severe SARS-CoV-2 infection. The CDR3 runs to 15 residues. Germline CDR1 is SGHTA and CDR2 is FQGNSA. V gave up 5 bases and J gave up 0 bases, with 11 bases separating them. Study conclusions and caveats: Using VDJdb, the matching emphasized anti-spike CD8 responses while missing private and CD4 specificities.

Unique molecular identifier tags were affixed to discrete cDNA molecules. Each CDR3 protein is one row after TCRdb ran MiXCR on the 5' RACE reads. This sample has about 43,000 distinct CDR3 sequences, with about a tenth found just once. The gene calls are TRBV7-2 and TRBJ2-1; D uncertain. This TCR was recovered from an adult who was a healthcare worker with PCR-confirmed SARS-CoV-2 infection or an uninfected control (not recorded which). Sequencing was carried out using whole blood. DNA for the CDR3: TGTGCCAGCAGCCCTACAGAGGTCTCCTACAATGAGCAGTTCTTC. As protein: CASSPTEVSYNEQFF.